The rows below give T cell receptor beta chains drawn from one sample of a study of T-cell reconstitution after alpha-beta-depleted transplantation in children. TCRdb re-called the PCR reads with MiXCR, one entry per CDR3 protein. The sample lists 700,000 to 850,000 distinct CDR3 sequences; roughly 15% were seen once. Material: PBMCs, mostly from graft donor cells, obtained 360 days after TCRalphabeta/CD19-depleted stem cell transplant. The receptors were sampled from a male patient aged 10 to 17 who had a stem cell transplant for acute lymphoblastic leukemia, so the T cells may come from the graft donor. The CDR3 runs from the conserved cysteine through the conserved F or W. The order of the fields is clone size, J gene, D gene, V gene, CDR3 DNA, CDR3 protein. D genes are given only for firm matches. Rows give clone size only sometimes, using once, few, many, or a class for an expanded clone.

once | TRBJ1-3 | - | TRBV5-5 | TGTGCCAGCAGCTTGTCAGGGGAAGGAAACACCATATATTTT | CASSLSGEGNTIYF
- | TRBJ1-5 | - | TRBV9 | TGTGCCAGCAGCGGAGGAAGGACAAAATATACCGGGGGCCATCAGCCCCAGCATTTT | CASSGGRTKYTGGHQPQHF
few | TRBJ2-7 | - | TRBV18 | TGTGCCAGCTCACCACCGTTGGGAGTGACCTACGAGCAGTACTTC | CASSPPLGVTYEQYF
few | TRBJ2-7 | TRBD2 | TRBV4-2 | TGTGCCAGCAGCCAGCCCGGGACTAGCGCGAACGAGCAGTACTTC | CASSQPGTSANEQYF
- | TRBJ2-7 | TRBD1 | TRBV13 | TGTGCCAGCAGGGATGGGACAGGGTCTCCCTACGAGCAGTACTTC | CASRDGTGSPYEQYF
- | TRBJ2-1 | TRBD2 | TRBV12-3/TRBV12-4 | TGTGCCAGCAGTTCTGAGCTAGCGGGGTTTAATGAGCGGTTCTTC | CASSSELAGFNERFF
many | TRBJ2-7 | - | TRBV12-3/TRBV12-4 | TGTGCCAGCAGTTTAAAGTTAGGGGGGGAGCAGTACTTC | CASSLKLGGEQYF
many | TRBJ2-7 | - | TRBV5-1 | TGCGCCAGCAGATCGGGAGTCCACAACTCCTACGAGCAGTACTTC | CASRSGVHNSYEQYF
few | TRBJ2-1 | - | TRBV20-1 | TGCAGTGCTAGTAACGGGGCTGGGAATGAGCAGTTCTTC | CSASNGAGNEQFF
- | TRBJ1-1 | TRBD1 | TRBV27 | TGTGCCAGCAGTTTACTCTATCGGGACAGGCATAACACTGAAGCTTTCTTT | CASSLLYRDRHNTEAFF
- | TRBJ2-7 | TRBD2 | TRBV20-1 | TGCAGTGCTAGAGCCTACCCTAGCGGGGTGAGCTCCTACGAGCAGTACTTC | CSARAYPSGVSSYEQYF
many | TRBJ2-1 | TRBD2 | TRBV12-3/TRBV12-4 | TGTGCCAGCAGTTTCCCTCTGGGGGGGAGTACCTACAATGAGCAGTTCTTC | CASSFPLGGSTYNEQFF
- | TRBJ1-1 | TRBD1 | TRBV7-9 | TGTGCCAGCAGCTTAGGTCCGGGACAGCCAAACACTGAAGCTTTCTTT | CASSLGPGQPNTEAFF
- | TRBJ2-5 | - | TRBV4-2 | TGTGCCAGCAGCCCCTGGCCCCCAGACGAGACCCAGTACTTC | CASSPWPPDETQYF
few | TRBJ1-2 | TRBD1 | TRBV7-9 | TGTGCCAGCAGCCCCGGGACAGGGGTTGGCTACACCTTC | CASSPGTGVGYTF
few | TRBJ1-4 | - | TRBV6-6 | TGTGCCAGCAGTAAACTGGGGGCCCTTCTCTTT | CASSKLGALLF
- | TRBJ2-7 | TRBD2 | TRBV12-3/TRBV12-4 | TGTGCCAGCAGTTTAGTGGGGCGCGGGGGAAACGAGCAGTACTTC | CASSLVGRGGNEQYF